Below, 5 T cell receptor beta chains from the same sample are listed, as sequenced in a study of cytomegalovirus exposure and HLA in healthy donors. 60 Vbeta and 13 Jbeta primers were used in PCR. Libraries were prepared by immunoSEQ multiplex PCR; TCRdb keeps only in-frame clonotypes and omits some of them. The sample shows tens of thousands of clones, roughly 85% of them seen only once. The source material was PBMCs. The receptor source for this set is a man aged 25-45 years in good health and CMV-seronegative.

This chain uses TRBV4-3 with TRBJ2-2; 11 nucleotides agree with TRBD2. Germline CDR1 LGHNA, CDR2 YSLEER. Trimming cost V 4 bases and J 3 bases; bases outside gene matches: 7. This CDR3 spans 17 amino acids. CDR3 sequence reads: CASSRLPGLADTGELFF. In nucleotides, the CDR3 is TGCGCCAGCAGCCGCCTACCGGGACTAGCGGACACCGGGGAGCTGTTTTTT.

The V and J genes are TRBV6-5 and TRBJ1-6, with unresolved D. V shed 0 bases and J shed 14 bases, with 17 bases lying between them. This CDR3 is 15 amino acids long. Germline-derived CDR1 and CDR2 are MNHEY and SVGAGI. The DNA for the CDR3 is TGTGCCAGCAGTTACTCGATCAGCGCACTTTGGGCCCTCCACTTT. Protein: CASSYSISALWALHF.

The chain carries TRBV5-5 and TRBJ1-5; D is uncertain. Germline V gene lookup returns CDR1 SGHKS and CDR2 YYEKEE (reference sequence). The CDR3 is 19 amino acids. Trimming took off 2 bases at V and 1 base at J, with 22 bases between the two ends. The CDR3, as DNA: TGTGCCAGCAGCTTAAGGACCGCGGCGGGGTCCGGAAGCAATCAGCCCCAGCATTTT. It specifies CASSLRTAAGSGSNQPQHF. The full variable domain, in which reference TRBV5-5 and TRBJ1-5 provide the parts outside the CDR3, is DAGVTQSPTHLIKTRGQQVTLRCSPISGHKSVSWYQQVLGQGPQFIFQYYEKEERGRGNFPDRFSARQFPNYSSELNVNALLLGDSALYLCASSLRTAAGSGSNQPQHFGDGTRLSIL.

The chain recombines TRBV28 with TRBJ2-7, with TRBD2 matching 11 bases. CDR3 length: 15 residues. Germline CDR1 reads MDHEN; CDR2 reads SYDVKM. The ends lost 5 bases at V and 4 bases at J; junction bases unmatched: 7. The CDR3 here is CASSLGASGRYEQYF. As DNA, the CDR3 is TGTGCCAGCAGTCTTGGGGCTAGCGGGAGGTACGAGCAGTACTTC.

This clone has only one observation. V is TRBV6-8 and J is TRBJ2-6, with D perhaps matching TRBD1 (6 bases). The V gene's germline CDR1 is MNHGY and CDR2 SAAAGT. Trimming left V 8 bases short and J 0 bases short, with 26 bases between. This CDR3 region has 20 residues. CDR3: CASPNFRGGRETSGANVLTF. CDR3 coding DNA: TGTGCCAGCCCCAACTTCAGGGGCGGACGTGAGACCTCTGGGGCCAACGTCCTGACTTTC.